These T cell receptor beta chains were read from a single sample in a study of blood T cell repertoires in COVID-19. Assay: immunoSEQ multiplex PCR; the TCRdb copy retains only in-frame clones and omits some. The sample has around 140,000 clones, 65% to 90% seen once. The sequencing sample was made of peripheral blood. Receptors originate from a human donor in a cohort sampled during active COVID-19. CDR3s include the opening cysteine and the closing phenylalanine or tryptophan. A D gene is named only where the DNA matches it firmly. Size tells how often a clone was seen (once, few, many) or the class of an expanded clone, and some rows leave it out.

J: TRBJ1-5
size: many
D: .
V: TRBV23-1
DNA: TGCGCTTTTATTCGGACAAATTCAAGCAATCAGCCCCAGCATTTT
CDR3: CAFIRTNSSNQPQHF

J: TRBJ2-1
size: .
D: .
V: TRBV5-1
DNA: TGCGCCAGCAGCTTGGAAGGCGGACTTCCCTACAATGAGCAGTTCTTC
CDR3: CASSLEGGLPYNEQFF

J: TRBJ2-1
size: .
D: TRBD2
V: TRBV29-1
DNA: TGCAGCGTTGTTTGGCTAGCGGGGGGGATCGGGTATACCAATGAGCAGTTCTTC
CDR3: CSVVWLAGGIGYTNEQFF

J: TRBJ1-6
size: .
D: TRBD1
V: TRBV7-2
DNA: TGTGCCAGCAGCTCTTTTATACAGGGGTATAATTCACCCCTCCACTTT
CDR3: CASSSFIQGYNSPLHF

J: TRBJ2-1
size: .
D: .
V: TRBV24-1
DNA: TGTGCCACCAGTGCCCCCAGGTTGTCCTACAATGAGCAGTTCTTC
CDR3: CATSAPRLSYNEQFF

J: TRBJ2-7
size: few
D: .
V: TRBV7-8
DNA: TGTGCCAGCAGCTCCGGGACTCGGGTTGCGCAGTACTTC
CDR3: CASSSGTRVAQYF

J: TRBJ2-1
size: .
D: .
V: TRBV10-3
DNA: TGTGCCATCAGTGAGACTAGTTACAATGAGCAGTTCTTC
CDR3: CAISETSYNEQFF

J: TRBJ1-1
size: .
D: .
V: TRBV7-9
DNA: TGTGCCAGCAGCTTATTGTCGCCCCGGGGGAACACTGAAGCTTTCTTT
CDR3: CASSLLSPRGNTEAFF

J: TRBJ1-1
size: .
D: .
V: TRBV19
DNA: TGTGCCAGTAGTATCGGGGGGCTTGAAGCTTTCTTT
CDR3: CASSIGGLEAFF

J: TRBJ2-7
size: .
D: TRBD1
V: TRBV7-9
DNA: TGTGCCAGCAGCCCGGAAGGGACAGGAGCCTACGAGCAGTACTTC
CDR3: CASSPEGTGAYEQYF

J: TRBJ2-7
size: .
D: TRBD1
V: TRBV5-4
DNA: TGTGCCAGCAGCTCTTGGACAGGGACGGCCGAGCAGTACTTC
CDR3: CASSSWTGTAEQYF

J: TRBJ2-1
size: .
D: TRBD2
V: TRBV29-1
DNA: TGCAGCGTTGATTCCAGCGGGAGGGACTATGAGCAGTTCTTC
CDR3: CSVDSSGRDYEQFF

J: TRBJ1-4
size: .
D: .
V: TRBV6-5
DNA: TGTGCCAGCAGTCACGGAGGCCTCAATGAAAAACTGTTTTTT
CDR3: CASSHGGLNEKLFF

J: TRBJ1-6
size: .
D: .
V: TRBV14
DNA: TGTGCCAGCAGCCGCCAGGGGAGCTCCCATAATTCACCCCTCCACTTT
CDR3: CASSRQGSSHNSPLHF

J: TRBJ1-4
size: .
D: .
V: TRBV29-1
DNA: TGCAGCGTGTTAGGGGGGGCATCTCATGAAAAACTGTTTTTT
CDR3: CSVLGGASHEKLFF

J: TRBJ1-6
size: few
D: .
V: TRBV6-5
DNA: TGTGCCAGCAGGAACGGGGATTCACCCCTCCACTTT
CDR3: CASRNGDSPLHF

J: TRBJ1-4
size: .
D: .
V: TRBV21-1
DNA: TGTGCCAGCAGCCCCGCCGTGACAGGGACGGGAAAACTGTTTTTT
CDR3: CASSPAVTGTGKLFF

J: TRBJ2-7
size: few
D: .
V: TRBV7-8
DNA: TGTGCCAGCAGCTTCAGGGTTCACGAGCAGTACTTC
CDR3: CASSFRVHEQYF

J: TRBJ2-5
size: many
D: TRBD1
V: TRBV2
DNA: TGTGCCAGCAGAAGACAGGGCATACAAGAGACCCAGTACTTC
CDR3: CASRRQGIQETQYF

J: TRBJ1-3
size: .
D: TRBD1
V: TRBV28
DNA: TGTGCCAGCACCCCCCCGGGACAGGGGCTTCACACCATATATTTT
CDR3: CASTPPGQGLHTIYF

J: TRBJ1-2
size: .
D: .
V: TRBV6-6
DNA: TGTGCCAGCAGTTGGTCCCAAGAGGGCTATGGCTACACCTTC
CDR3: CASSWSQEGYGYTF

J: TRBJ2-7
size: .
D: .
V: TRBV13
DNA: TGTGCCAGCAGCCCCGACAGGTACGAGCAGTACTTC
CDR3: CASSPDRYEQYF

J: TRBJ2-3
size: .
D: TRBD2
V: TRBV28
DNA: TGTGCCAGCAGTTCCTGGACTAGCCAGGCAGATACGCAGTATTTT
CDR3: CASSSWTSQADTQYF

J: TRBJ2-7
size: .
D: TRBD2
V: TRBV4-1
DNA: TGCGCCAGCAGCCAAGCCACCATTGGGGGACTAAGCTACGAGCAGTACTTC
CDR3: CASSQATIGGLSYEQYF

J: TRBJ1-1
size: .
D: TRBD1
V: TRBV3-1/TRBV3-2
DNA: TGTGCCAGCAGCTACAGGGGGCGGATGAACACTGAAGCTTTCTTT
CDR3: CASSYRGRMNTEAFF

J: TRBJ1-2
size: .
D: .
V: TRBV3-1/TRBV3-2
DNA: TGTGCCAGCAGCCTTGGACAGATCTATGGCTACACCTTC
CDR3: CASSLGQIYGYTF

J: TRBJ2-7
size: .
D: TRBD1
V: TRBV5-6
DNA: TGTGCCAGCAGCTGGACAGGGGGCGGGTACGAGCAGTACTTC
CDR3: CASSWTGGGYEQYF

J: TRBJ1-1
size: .
D: .
V: TRBV7-3
DNA: TGTGCCAGCAGCTTAGGACACTACACTGAAGCTTTCTTT
CDR3: CASSLGHYTEAFF